This TCR beta chain stems from a study of identical twins (dated by TCRdb to 2016 to 2017). Regarding the complete study: The study deep-sequenced TCR alpha and beta repertoires from monozygotic twins, unrelated adults of various ages and cord blood to test whether fetal clonotypes persist. To rule out contamination, the twin experiments were replicated at different times with different library preparation protocols.

Library preparation was by 5' RACE. Sequencing instrument: Illumina HiSeq 2000. A universal primer binding site was added through template switching, and the final cDNA carried a unique molecular identifier so that TCR cDNA molecules could be counted accurately. Specific primers in the conserved constant-segment region were used to synthesize first-strand cDNA for TCR alpha and beta chains. To control for contamination, every cDNA library was double barcoded, receiving both a SMART-Mk sample barcode and Illumina barcodes. Two successive PCR steps introduced TruSeq adapter sequences along with Illumina sample barcodes. TCR alpha and beta cDNA libraries were sequenced on the Illumina HiSeq platform with custom primers. The authors processed their data as follows. Unique molecular identifiers were extracted from raw reads with MiGEC, and CDR3 positions were determined with MiXCR. Recombination models were inferred per individual with the repgenHMM and IGoR tools using an EM algorithm. Shared clonotypes were analyzed with the tcR package in R, and sharing was normalized by the product of cloneset sizes. To study raw recombination without the effects of thymic and clonal selection, out-of-frame nonproductive sequences were analyzed. TCRdb applied fastp at Q25 and MiXCR to the public reads, then kept only in-frame beta chains. CDR3 protein duplicates are merged, each entry listing the most common genes and DNA. The V and J calls follow TCRdb's processing rather than the paper's. This sample holds about 240,000 distinct CDR3 sequences; about 12% were observed only once. The ten largest make up about 4% of the sample.

There are many counts of this clonotype. What this receptor recognizes is not known. The record has no base qualities; no much larger clone is one base away. The cysteine opens and the phenylalanine closes a CDR3 of 16 amino acids. Only CDR3 DNA is held: 48 bases, read in frame from base 1. V has 5 bases trimmed and J has 9 bases trimmed; junction bases matching no gene number 16. Results the study describes overall, beyond this receptor: In monozygotic twins, recombination models systematically underestimated out-of-frame TCR alpha sharing, but the models matched the sharing seen between unrelated individuals. Invariant T cells such as MAIT and iNKT could partly confound zero-insertion analyses, though diverse VJ usage argued against this for most clonotypes. Fewer insertions were carried by abundant cord blood beta clonotypes, a similar but weaker trend appeared in young adult naive repertoires, and no such trend appeared in memory repertoires. Excess twin sharing in beta out-of-frame sequences was weaker because fewer shared sequences lowered the signal-to-noise ratio. Compared with coincidental sharing between unrelated individuals, out-of-frame TCR alpha sequences shared between twins had an excess of sequences with low generation probability. Because the same donors could not be followed over many years, the conclusions relied on cross-sectional statistical analysis.

All donors were healthy Caucasians. The twin cohort comprised three pairs of female monozygotic twins, all aged roughly 18 to 30 years. Using Miltenyi CD45RO+ enrichment and human naive T-cell isolation kits, memory (CD45RO+) and naive T cells were isolated from PBMC. These data were also filed under a second study, of yellow fever vaccine responses in identical twins. Per that second paper: The authors reported that the T cell response to vaccination in identical twins appeared partly convergent and partly personalized. In the study, vaccine-responding T cell clones were precisely tracked in identical twins.

Sequencing input: memory (CD45RO+) T cells sorted from blood. The cell subset or site label of this sample denotes: CD45RO+ enriched T cells. The origin of this receptor is a young woman in good health. The chain is encoded by TRBV12-3 or TRBV12-4 joined to TRBJ2-1, with 7 central nucleotides matching TRBD2. The DNA sequence reads TGTGCCAGCAGTCCGGTGACTAGCCTCTTTTTGGGTGAGCAGTTCTTC. Its translation is CASSPVTSLFLGEQFF.